This TCR beta chain comes out of a study of blood T cells in healthy people across ages. This clonotype was counted between two and nine times. Sample-barcoded 5' priming and a J-beta primer mix drove a second PCR of about 7 to 12 cycles. Each cDNA molecule received a tag from a template-switch adaptor that had 12 random nucleotides. TCRdb re-called the 5' RACE reads through MiXCR, storing one row per CDR3 protein. The table lists about 1 million distinct CDR3 sequences, more than 40% of them singletons. This receptor was obtained from a woman aged 60-75 years in good health. Material: blood.

The chain's CDR3 is CSAMDNYNEQFF. Written as DNA, the CDR3 is TGCAGTGCGATGGACAACTACAATGAGCAGTTCTTC. J is TRBJ2-1 and V is TRBV20-1; D might be TRBD1 (5 bases). The CDR3 has 12 residues. Between the trimmed V and J ends, which lost 6 bases and 3 bases, there was a span of 9 bases. Germline-derived CDR1 and CDR2 are DFQATT and SNEGSKA (reference sequence).